Each of the 23 T cell receptor beta chains below was sequenced from the same sample in a study of cytomegalovirus exposure and HLA in healthy donors. PCR primers comprised 60 Vbeta and 13 Jbeta primers. TCRdb's copy holds only in-frame clones and misses some; the assay was immunoSEQ multiplex PCR. The sample contains around 130,000 clones, 70% to 80% of which appear only once. Sequenced material: PBMCs. These receptors were obtained from a woman aged 45-60 years in good health and CMV-seronegative.

V gene TRBV6-6 combines with J gene TRBJ1-3; 7 bases match TRBD1. The length of the CDR3 is 14 residues. Germline V gene data show CDR1 as MNHNY and CDR2 as SVGAGI (reference sequence). The V and J ends lost 6 bases and 1 base, in that order; junction bases with no gene match: 3. The DNA of the CDR3 is TGTGCCAGCAGGGAGACAGGGTCTGGAAACACCATATATTTT. Its translation: CASRETGSGNTIYF.

This clone was seen a few times. This rearrangement joins TRBV29-1 to TRBJ1-1; D not resolved. The CDR3 totals 12 residues. Trimming removed 4 bases from V and 1 base from J, with 7 bases in between. The germline gives CDR1 SQVTM, CDR2 ANQGSEA. DNA for the CDR3: TGCAGCGTTGCAGGCTCGAACACTGAAGCTTTCTTT. Protein sequence: CSVAGSNTEAFF.

The chain couples TRBV2 to TRBJ2-7; D possibly corresponds to TRBD1 (5 bases). The V end was cut by 3 bases, the J end by 4 bases, with 10 bases between. The germline CDR1 and CDR2 sequences are SNHLY and FYNNEI. The CDR3 is 13 amino acids. The CDR3 bases are TGTGCCAGCAGTGACAGGGTTGGGTACGAGCAGTACTTC. It is translated as CASSDRVGYEQYF.

This chain connects TRBV4-3 to TRBJ2-2; D is possibly TRBD1 (5 bases). The ends were cut back, 0 bases at V and 0 bases at J, with 14 bases in the middle. CDR3 length: 18 residues. Germline V lookup: CDR1 LGHNA, CDR2 YSLEER. CDR3 nucleotide sequence: TGCGCCAGCAGCCAAGAAAGCGCCAGGGTGGCGAACACCGGGGAGCTGTTTTTT. Its protein is CASSQESARVANTGELFF.

CDR3 sequence: CSVEMGEGYTQYF. Written as DNA, the CDR3 is TGCAGCGTTGAAATGGGGGAGGGCTATACGCAGTATTTT. The V gene is TRBV29-1, the J gene TRBJ2-3; 7 bases line up with TRBD2. Germline assignment: CDR1 SQVTM and CDR2 ANQGSEA. J gave up 7 bases and V 2 bases, and 6 bases lay outside the gene matches. This CDR3 comprises 13 residues.

This chain connects TRBV4-1 to TRBJ1-2, with 8 bases aligning to TRBD1. V dropped 0 bases and J dropped 4; count of bases not matched to a gene: 1. Germline V CDR1 and CDR2: MGHRA, YSYEKL. The CDR3 loop spans 14 amino acids. CDR3 protein: CASSQETGAYGYTF. DNA of the CDR3: TGCGCCAGCAGCCAAGAGACAGGGGCCTATGGCTACACCTTC.

The V gene is TRBV7-8, the J gene TRBJ1-4, with 8 nucleotides matching TRBD1. Germline assignment: CDR1 SGHVS and CDR2 FQNEAQ. The CDR3 is 18 residues long. J gave up 1 base and V 1 base, and 8 bases lay outside the gene matches. In DNA, the CDR3 is TGTGCCAGCAGCTTAGGCACAGGGGGGTTTGGAACTAATGAAAAACTGTTTTTT. Residues: CASSLGTGGFGTNEKLFF.

The chain uses TRBV19 and TRBJ2-1; weak D call: TRBD2 (7 bases). The CDR3 loop spans 14 amino acids. From germline, CDR1 is LNHDA and CDR2 SQIVND (reference sequence). The germline V and J ends were trimmed by 10 bases and 6 bases, with 19 bases remaining between them. Here the CDR3 DNA reads TGTGCCACCCGAGGCGGACTAGGGGGCAATGAGCAGTTCTTC. Its translation: CATRGGLGGNEQFF.

The chain carries TRBV7-3 and TRBJ2-1; 13 nucleotides agree with TRBD2. The ends lost 5 bases at V and 8 bases at J; junction bases unmatched: 6. Per the germline V gene, CDR1 is SGHTA and CDR2 is FQGTGA. The CDR3 is 15 residues long. CDR3 amino acids: CASSPRTSGSDEQFF. The DNA for the CDR3 is TGTGCCAGCAGCCCGCGGACTAGCGGGAGTGATGAGCAGTTCTTC. Supplemented by reference TRBV7-3 and TRBJ2-1, the full variable domain reads GAGVSQTPSNKVTEKGKYVELRCDPISGHTALYWYRQSLGQGPEFLIYFQGTGAADDSGLPNDRFFAVRPEGSVSTLKIQRTERGDSAVYLCASSPRTSGSDEQFFGPGTRLTVL.

The rearrangement joins TRBV10-3 to TRBJ1-5; D remains ambiguous. The CDR3 has 15 residues. Trimming stripped 0 bases from V and 6 bases from J, with 12 bases between. Germline-derived CDR1 and CDR2 are ENHRY and SYGVKD. The CDR3 reads CAISESGRAGQPQHF. DNA of the CDR3: TGTGCCATCAGTGAGTCGGGGAGGGCAGGTCAGCCCCAGCATTTT.

The J gene is TRBJ2-5, the V gene TRBV5-4; 9 bases are a match to TRBD1. The CDR3 consists of 15 residues. The V and J ends lost 0 bases and 7 bases, in that order; junction bases with no gene match: 7. The germline V gene encodes CDR1 SGHNT and CDR2 YYREEE (reference sequence). In DNA, the CDR3 is TGTGCCAGCAGCTTGGCAGGGACAGGGAAGGGGACCCAGTACTTC. This sequence encodes CASSLAGTGKGTQYF.

The V and J genes are TRBV20-1 and TRBJ1-1; D not resolved. Looked up from germline, CDR1 is DFQATT and CDR2 is SNEGSKA (reference sequence). The CDR3 covers 11 residues. V lost 0 bases and J 12 bases, leaving 11 bases between the germline ends. The CDR3: CSARDQAGTFF. The CDR3 DNA is TGCAGTGCTAGAGATCAAGCCGGGACTTTCTTT.

This clone was counted only a few times. The gene calls are TRBV7-3 and TRBJ2-1; a possible D gene is TRBD2 (6 bases). Germline CDR1 is SGHTA and CDR2 is FQGTGA. The CDR3 contains 14 residues. The ends were cut back, 3 bases at V and 2 bases at J, with 8 bases in the middle. CDR3 in amino acids: CASSLPGAYNEQFF. As DNA, the CDR3 is TGTGCCAGCAGCTTGCCGGGAGCCTACAATGAGCAGTTCTTC.

This chain joins TRBV6-5 and TRBJ2-5, with D possibly TRBD1 on 6 matching bases. This CDR3 region has 14 residues. Germline values: CDR1 MNHEY, CDR2 SVGAGI. Trimming removed 6 bases at V and 5 bases at J, with 16 bases between. Here the CDR3 reads CASSPLQGAETQYF. CDR3 nucleotides: TGTGCCAGCAGCCCGCTACAGGGCGCGGAGACCCAGTACTTC.

This rearrangement joins TRBV18 to TRBJ1-4, with a weak D call TRBD1 (5 bases). CDR3 size: 17 residues. Trimming took 3 bases from V and 8 from J, leaving 22 bases between them. CDR1 KGHSH and CDR2 LQKENI come from the germline V gene. The CDR3 DNA is TGTGCCAGCTCACCTCTTTCCGGACACCAGGCCCAGGAAAAACTGTTTTTT. This translates into CASSPLSGHQAQEKLFF.

This clone was seen a single time. This chain uses TRBV9 with TRBJ1-1; D is undetermined. CDR1 and CDR2 from the germline V gene are SGDLS and YYNGEE. CDR3 length equals 15 residues. Trimming cost V 0 bases and J 1 base, with 10 bases left between them. CDR3 loop: CASSVEEGSNTEAFF. CDR3 sequence (DNA): TGTGCCAGCAGCGTAGAAGAGGGCTCGAACACTGAAGCTTTCTTT.

The chain uses TRBV4-3 and TRBJ2-3; 7 bases are shared with TRBD2. The ends lost 0 bases at V and 2 bases at J; junction bases unmatched: 11. This CDR3 has 18 amino acids. Per the germline V gene, CDR1 is LGHNA and CDR2 is YSLEER. The CDR3 sequence: CASSQDLTREFFTDTQYF. Here the CDR3 DNA reads TGCGCCAGCAGCCAAGATCTAACGCGGGAGTTCTTCACAGATACGCAGTATTTT.

CDR3 in DNA: TGCGCCAGCAGCGTCGGGACAGGGACCACTGAAGCTTTCTTT. It yields the protein CASSVGTGTTEAFF. The chain combines TRBV5-1 with TRBJ1-1, with 9 bases fitting TRBD1. Germline loops: CDR1 SGHRS, CDR2 YFSETQ. The J segment lost 4 bases and the V segment lost 4 bases, leaving 5 bases of the junction unmatched. CDR3 length: 14 amino acids.

The chain employs TRBV6-6 and TRBJ2-3; D may be TRBD1 (5 bases). The CDR3 is 15 amino acids. CDR1 is MNHNY, CDR2 SVGAGI, per germline (reference sequence). The V end lost 4 bases, the J end lost 3 bases, and 14 bases lay between the germline ends. The CDR3 bases are TGTGCCAGCAGTTCTCCCGTTAGGGGAACAGATACGCAGTATTTT. Translating it yields CASSSPVRGTDTQYF.

This clone was recorded a few times. The chain recombines TRBV30 with TRBJ2-5; TRBD1 matches at 11 bases. Losses at the gene ends were 8 bases for V and 3 bases for J; bases not matched to a gene: 8. Per germline, CDR1 GTSNPN and CDR2 SVGIG (reference sequence). The CDR3 spans 14 residues. The CDR3 is CARDRGTGEETQYF. Here the CDR3 DNA reads TGTGCCCGGGACAGGGGGACAGGGGAAGAGACCCAGTACTTC.

The chain has TRBV19 and TRBJ2-1, with D maybe TRBD2 (6 bases). The V gene lost 3 bases and the J gene lost 9 bases, with 18 bases spanning the gap. Germline assignment: CDR1 LNHDA and CDR2 SQIVND (reference sequence). The CDR3 totals 15 residues. CDR3 sequence reads: CASSIGGAGISEQFF. The CDR3 bases are TGTGCCAGTAGTATTGGAGGGGCAGGGATCAGTGAGCAGTTCTTC.

This chain links TRBV19 with TRBJ2-7; D is possibly TRBD2 (5 bases). The ends were cut back, 1 base at V and 3 bases at J, with 13 bases in the middle. Germline V CDR1 and CDR2: LNHDA, SQIVND (reference sequence). The CDR3 consists of 15 residues. CDR3 loop: CASSIGSGEGYEQYF. The CDR3 DNA follows: TGTGCCAGTAGTATAGGGTCCGGCGAGGGCTACGAGCAGTACTTC.

J is TRBJ2-3 and V is TRBV5-6, with TRBD2 matching over 13 bases. The CDR3 sequence is 17 residues long. V lost 2 bases to trimming and J lost 6 bases; unmatched junction nucleotides: 9. Germline assignment: CDR1 SGHDT and CDR2 YYEEEE. The CDR3 spells CASSFNGLAGDRDTQYF. CDR3 nucleotides: TGTGCCAGCAGCTTTAATGGACTAGCGGGAGATCGGGATACGCAGTATTTT.